The 10 T cell receptor beta chains below all came from one sample that was sequenced in a study of shared clonotypes between healthy human individuals. The table came from immunoSEQ multiplex PCR; TCRdb's copy has only in-frame clones and leaves some out. The data contain around 700,000 clones, about three quarters of them singletons. The sequenced sample consisted of memory CD4+ T cells sorted from blood. As for subset: CD45RA-negative fraction. These receptor sequences come from a woman in her 30s in good health.

This clone was seen a single time. This chain links TRBV5-1 with TRBJ2-2, with D hard to call. The germline V and J ends were trimmed by 1 base and 3 bases, with 10 bases remaining between them. The CDR3 is made up of 15 amino acids. CDR1 SGHRS and CDR2 YFSETQ come from the germline V gene. CDR3 DNA sequence: TGCGCCAGCAGCTTGTTAAGGCCTCACACCGGGGAGCTGTTTTTT. This codes for CASSLLRPHTGELFF.

This chain uses TRBV5-1 with TRBJ2-7; maybe TRBD2 (6 bases). This CDR3 is built from 16 residues. Trimming took off 4 bases at V and 2 bases at J, with 19 bases between the two ends. Germline assignment: CDR1 SGHRS and CDR2 YFSETQ. CDR3 sequence: CASSAARRALTYEQYF. In nucleotides, the CDR3 is TGCGCCAGCAGCGCAGCCCGGAGGGCCCTCACCTACGAGCAGTACTTC. The full variable domain, completed using reference TRBV5-1 and TRBJ2-7, is KAGVTQTPRYLIKTRGQQVTLSCSPISGHRSVSWYQQTPGQGLQFLFEYFSETQRNKGNFPGRFSGRQFSNSRSEMNVSTLELGDSALYLCASSAARRALTYEQYFGPGTRLTVT.

The chain uses TRBV20-1 and TRBJ1-4, with no clear D. CDR3 length: 11 amino acids. The ends were cut back, 4 bases at V and 7 bases at J, with 7 bases in the middle. Germline loops: CDR1 DFQATT, CDR2 SNEGSKA (reference sequence). For the CDR3, the DNA is TGCAGTGCTATAGGGTTTGAAAAACTGTTTTTT. It encodes CSAIGFEKLFF.

About this clone itself: The same CDR3 also results from other DNA sequences found in this sample. The chain joins TRBV6-5 to TRBJ2-7; no firm D call. The CDR3 runs to 14 residues. Germline-derived CDR1 and CDR2 are MNHEY and SVGAGI. The V and J ends lost 0 bases and 0 bases respectively, with 6 bases between them. CDR3 residues: CASSYSSSSYEQYF. CDR3 bases: TGTGCCAGCAGTTACTCGAGTTCCTCCTACGAGCAGTACTTC.

This clone was counted only a few times. This chain joins TRBV2 and TRBJ1-5; D ambiguous. This CDR3 has 12 amino acids. Trimming left V 5 bases short and J 5 bases short, with 7 bases between. Germline-derived CDR1 and CDR2 are SNHLY and FYNNEI. DNA of the CDR3: TGTGCCAGCAGTCAGAGCTATCAGCCCCAGCATTTT. Its translation is CASSQSYQPQHF.

The V gene is TRBV27, the J gene TRBJ1-1, with D possibly TRBD1 on 6 matching bases. Deletions cut 6 bases from V and 6 bases from J, with 17 bases between. The CDR3 spans 14 residues. Germline CDR1 is MNHEY and CDR2 is SMNVEV (reference sequence). The CDR3 here is CASSPGVDNSEAFF. In DNA form, the CDR3 reads TGTGCCAGCAGCCCAGGGGTTGATAACTCTGAAGCTTTCTTT.

The chain carries TRBV27 and TRBJ1-4; D might be TRBD1 (6 bases). In germline, CDR1 is MNHEY, CDR2 SMNVEV (reference sequence). CDR3 length: 19 amino acids. V gave up 7 bases and J gave up 2 bases, with 26 bases separating them. The DNA for the CDR3 is TGTGCCAGCATCCAAAGGGGGAGACAGGAGGGTCGTACTAATGAAAAACTGTTTTTT. Its protein product is CASIQRGRQEGRTNEKLFF.

The chain is built from TRBV7-8 and TRBJ2-3; D remains ambiguous. Germline CDR1 SGHVS, CDR2 FQNEAQ. Trimming removed 5 bases from V and 2 bases from J, with 8 bases in between. The CDR3 extends over 13 amino acids. CDR3 sequence reads: CASSGAPTDTQYF. CDR3 coding DNA: TGTGCCAGCAGCGGCGCGCCCACAGATACGCAGTATTTT. Filled out from reference TRBV7-8 and TRBJ2-3, the complete variable domain reads GAGVSQSPRYKVAKRGQDVALRCDPISGHVSLFWYQQALGQGPEFLTYFQNEAQLDKSGLPSDRFFAERPEGSVSTLKIQRTQQEDSAVYLCASSGAPTDTQYFGPGTRLTVL.

This clone was detected many times. The chain has TRBV28 and TRBJ1-2; no clear D gene. This CDR3 is built from 13 residues. CDR1 and CDR2 from the germline V gene are MDHEN and SYDVKM. V lost 7 bases and J 2 bases, leaving 11 bases between the germline ends. The CDR3 sequence is CASTPDGNYGYTF. CDR3 nucleotide sequence: TGTGCCAGCACCCCGGACGGAAACTATGGCTACACCTTC.

J is TRBJ1-1 and V is TRBV18, with 10 bases fitting TRBD1. The CDR3 spans 19 residues. Germline-derived CDR1 and CDR2 are KGHSH and LQKENI. The V gene end was trimmed by 3 bases and the J gene end by 5 bases; junction bases not matched to a gene: 18. The CDR3 DNA reads TGTGCCAGCTCACCGCGCGACCCCAGGACAGGGGGGAGTCGGACTGAAGCTTTCTTT. It yields the protein CASSPRDPRTGGSRTEAFF.